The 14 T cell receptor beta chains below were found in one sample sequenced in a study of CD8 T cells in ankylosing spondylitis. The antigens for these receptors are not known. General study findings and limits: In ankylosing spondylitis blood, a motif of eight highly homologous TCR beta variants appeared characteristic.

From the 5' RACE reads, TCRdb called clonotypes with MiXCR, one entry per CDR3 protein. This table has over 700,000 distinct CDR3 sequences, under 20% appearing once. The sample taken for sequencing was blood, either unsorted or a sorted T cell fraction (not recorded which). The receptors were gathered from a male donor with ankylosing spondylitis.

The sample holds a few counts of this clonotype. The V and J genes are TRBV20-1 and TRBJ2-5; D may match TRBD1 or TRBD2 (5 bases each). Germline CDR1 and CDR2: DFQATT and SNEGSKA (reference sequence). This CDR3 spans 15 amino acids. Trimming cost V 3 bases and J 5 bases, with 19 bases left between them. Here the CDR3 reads CSASRGPSEKETQYF. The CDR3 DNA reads TGCAGTGCTAGCCGGGGACCATCGGAAAAGGAGACCCAGTACTTC.

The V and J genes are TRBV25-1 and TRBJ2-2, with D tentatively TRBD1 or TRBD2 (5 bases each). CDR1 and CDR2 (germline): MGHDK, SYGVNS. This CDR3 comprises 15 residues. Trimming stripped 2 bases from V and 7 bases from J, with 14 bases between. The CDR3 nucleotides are TGTGCCAGCAGTGAACTTGGGACCTTGCACGGGGAGCTGTTTTTT. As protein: CASSELGTLHGELFF.

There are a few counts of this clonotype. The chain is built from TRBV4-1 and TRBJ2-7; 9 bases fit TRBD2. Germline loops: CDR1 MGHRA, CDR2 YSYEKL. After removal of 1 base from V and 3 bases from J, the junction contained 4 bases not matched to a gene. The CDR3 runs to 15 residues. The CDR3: CASSQGIAGVYEQYF. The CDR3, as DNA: TGCGCCAGCAGCCAAGGAATAGCGGGAGTCTACGAGCAGTACTTC.

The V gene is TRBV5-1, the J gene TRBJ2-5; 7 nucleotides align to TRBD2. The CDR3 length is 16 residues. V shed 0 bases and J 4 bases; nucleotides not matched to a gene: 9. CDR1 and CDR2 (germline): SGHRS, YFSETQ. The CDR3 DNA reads TGCGCCAGCAGCTTGGAAGGCGGGAGTGGCGGAGAGACCCAGTACTTC. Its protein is CASSLEGGSGGETQYF.

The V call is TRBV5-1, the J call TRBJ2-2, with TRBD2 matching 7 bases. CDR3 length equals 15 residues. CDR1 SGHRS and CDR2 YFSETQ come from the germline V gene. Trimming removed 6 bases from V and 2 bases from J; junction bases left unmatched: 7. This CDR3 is CASTQSGLNTGELFF. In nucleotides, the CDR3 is TGCGCCAGCACCCAATCGGGACTAAACACCGGGGAGCTGTTTTTT.

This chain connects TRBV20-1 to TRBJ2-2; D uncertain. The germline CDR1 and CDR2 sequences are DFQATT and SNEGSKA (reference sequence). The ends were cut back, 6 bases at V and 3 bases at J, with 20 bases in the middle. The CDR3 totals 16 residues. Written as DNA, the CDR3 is TGCAGTGCCAGTAATCAGGCGGAAAGATACACCGGGGAGCTGTTTTTT. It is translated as CSASNQAERYTGELFF.

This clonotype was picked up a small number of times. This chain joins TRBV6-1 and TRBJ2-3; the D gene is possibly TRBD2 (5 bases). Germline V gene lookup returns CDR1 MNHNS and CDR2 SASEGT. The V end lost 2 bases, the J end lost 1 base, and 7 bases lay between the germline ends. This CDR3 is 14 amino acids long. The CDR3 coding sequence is TGTGCCAGCAGTGAACGGCGGGGCACAGATACGCAGTATTTT. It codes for CASSERRGTDTQYF.

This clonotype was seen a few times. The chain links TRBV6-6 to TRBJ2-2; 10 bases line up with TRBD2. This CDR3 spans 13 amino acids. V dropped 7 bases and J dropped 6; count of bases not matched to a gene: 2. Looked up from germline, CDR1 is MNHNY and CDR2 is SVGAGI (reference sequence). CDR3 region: CASTSGSAGELFF. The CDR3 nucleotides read TGTGCCAGCACTAGCGGGAGCGCCGGGGAGCTGTTTTTT.

CDR3: CASSPGTGITYEQYF. The CDR3 coding sequence is TGTGCCAGCAGCCCAGGGACAGGTATTACCTACGAGCAGTACTTC. The chain links TRBV3-1 to TRBJ2-7; the match to TRBD1 covers 8 bases. Per germline, CDR1 LGHDT and CDR2 YNNKEL (reference sequence). This CDR3 is 15 amino acids long. With V trimmed by 4 bases and J by 2 bases, 7 bases remained unmatched.

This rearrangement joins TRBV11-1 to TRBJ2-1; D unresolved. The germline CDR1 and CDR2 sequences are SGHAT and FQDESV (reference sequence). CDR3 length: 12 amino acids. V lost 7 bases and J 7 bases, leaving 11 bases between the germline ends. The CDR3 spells CASMEQLNEQFF. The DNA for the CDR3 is TGTGCCAGCATGGAGCAGTTAAATGAGCAGTTCTTC.

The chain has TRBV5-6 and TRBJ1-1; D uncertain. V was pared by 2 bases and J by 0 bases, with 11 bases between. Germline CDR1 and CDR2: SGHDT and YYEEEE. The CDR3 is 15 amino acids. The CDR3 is CASSFGSVMNTEAFF. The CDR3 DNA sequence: TGTGCCAGCAGCTTCGGTTCAGTCATGAACACTGAAGCTTTCTTT.

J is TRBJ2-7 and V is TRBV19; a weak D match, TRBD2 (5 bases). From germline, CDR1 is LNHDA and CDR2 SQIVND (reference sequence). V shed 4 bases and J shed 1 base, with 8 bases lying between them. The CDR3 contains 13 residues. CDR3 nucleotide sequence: TGTGCCAGTAGTAAGGACTGGTCCTACGAGCAGTACTTC. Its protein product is CASSKDWSYEQYF.

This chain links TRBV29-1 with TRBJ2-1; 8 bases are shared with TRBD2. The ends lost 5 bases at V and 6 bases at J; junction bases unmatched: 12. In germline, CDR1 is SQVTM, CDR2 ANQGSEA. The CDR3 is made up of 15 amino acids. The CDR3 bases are TGCAGCGTTTTACTGTTAGCGGGATTAGTCAATGAGCAGTTCTTC. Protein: CSVLLLAGLVNEQFF.

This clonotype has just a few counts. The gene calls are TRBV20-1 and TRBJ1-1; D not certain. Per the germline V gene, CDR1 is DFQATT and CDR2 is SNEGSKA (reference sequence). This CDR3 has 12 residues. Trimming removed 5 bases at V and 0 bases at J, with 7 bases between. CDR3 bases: TGCAGTGCTGCGGAGATGAACACTGAAGCTTTCTTT. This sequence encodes CSAAEMNTEAFF.